Following are 7 T cell receptor beta chains from one sample sequenced in a study of CD8 T cells in Susac syndrome. Random hexamers were used to reverse transcribe an amount of roughly 0.5 to 1 ug RNA. TCRdb fed the immunoSEQ multiplex PCR reads into MiXCR, producing one record per CDR3 protein. This sample has hundreds of thousands of distinct CDR3 sequences, with about 95% found just once. Input material: CD4+ T cells from PBMCs. The receptors were sampled from a human donor with multiple sclerosis.

The chain employs TRBV30 and TRBJ2-7, with 8 bases matching TRBD1. The CDR3 is 13 residues long. Germline CDR1 reads GTSNPN; CDR2 reads SVGIG (reference sequence). The DNA for the CDR3 is TGTGCCTGGAGTGCGACCCCAGTCGGACAGGGAGAAGTC. Its translation: CAWSATPVGQGEV.

The chain is built from TRBV20-1 and TRBJ2-2; 10 nucleotides align to TRBD1. The CDR3 totals 18 residues. In germline, CDR1 is DFQATT, CDR2 SNEGSKA (reference sequence). The junction had 8 bases not matched to a gene; V was cut back by 1 base and J by 0 bases. DNA of the CDR3: TGCAGTGCTAGAGGGGCGACAGGGGGCCCCGCGAACACCGGGGAGCTGTTTTTT. Translated: CSARGATGGPANTGELFF.

The gene calls are TRBV3-1 and TRBJ1-5; 10 positions match TRBD1. V lost 1 base and J lost 3; bases outside the gene matches: 6. The CDR3 spans 17 residues. Germline V gene lookup returns CDR1 LGHDT and CDR2 YNNKEL (reference sequence). The CDR3 nucleotides are TGTGCCAGCAGCCAAGCGGGACAGGGGCTTTACAATCAGCCCCAGCATTTT. Translating it yields CASSQAGQGLYNQPQHF. Combining the CDR3 with reference TRBV3-1 and TRBJ1-5 gives the whole variable domain DTAVSQTPKYLVTQMGNDKSIKCEQNLGHDTMYWYKQDSKKFLKIMFSYNNKELIINETVPNRFSPKSPDKAHLNLHINSLELGDSAVYFCASSQAGQGLYNQPQHFGDGTRLSIL.

The J gene is TRBJ2-3, the V gene TRBV7-9; D is ambiguous. V was shortened by 3 bases and J by 6 bases, with 10 bases between the two germline ends. CDR3 length equals 13 residues. CDR1 is SEHNR, CDR2 FQNEAQ, per germline (reference sequence). The DNA for the CDR3 is TGTGCCAGCAGCTTCTTCTATCCTGATACGCAGTATTTT. Protein: CASSFFYPDTQYF. Based on the CDR3 plus reference TRBV7-9 and TRBJ2-3, the full variable domain is DTGVSQNPRHKITKRGQNVTFRCDPISEHNRLYWYRQTLGQGPEFLTYFQNEAQLEKSRLLSDRFSAERPKGSFSTLEIQRTEQGDSAMYLCASSFFYPDTQYFGPGTRLTVL.

The rearrangement uses TRBV29-1 and TRBJ1-2; no definite D call. Germline V CDR1 and CDR2: SQVTM, ANQGSEA. The CDR3 runs to 13 residues. V lost 0 bases to trimming and J lost 4 bases, with 9 bases between them. This CDR3 reads CSVEDPGVYGYTF. The CDR3 nucleotides read TGCAGCGTTGAAGATCCGGGTGTCTATGGCTACACCTTC. Combining the CDR3 with reference TRBV29-1 and TRBJ1-2 gives the whole variable domain SAVISQKPSRDICQRGTSLTIQCQVDSQVTMMFWYRQQPGQSLTLIATANQGSEATYESGFVIDKFPISRPNLTFSTLTVSNMSPEDSSIYLCSVEDPGVYGYTFGSGTRLTVV.

The V call is TRBV15, the J call TRBJ2-3; no definite D call. The CDR3 sequence is 14 residues long. Germline V gene lookup returns CDR1 LNHNV and CDR2 YYDKDF (reference sequence). Trimming stripped 1 base from V and 0 bases from J, with 5 bases between. The chain's CDR3 is CATSRVGSTDTQYF. CDR3 bases: TGTGCCACCAGCAGAGTCGGCAGCACAGATACGCAGTATTTT.

This clonotype was seen a single time. The chain combines TRBV20-1 with TRBJ2-1; 14 nucleotides match TRBD2. This CDR3 has 16 amino acids. The trim removed 3 bases at V and 4 bases at J, leaving 5 bases unmatched. Per the germline V gene, CDR1 is DFQATT and CDR2 is SNEGSKA (reference sequence). The DNA for the CDR3 is TGCAGTGCTAGGACGAGACTAGCGGGGGGGTACAATGAGCAGTTCTTC. Residues: CSARTRLAGGYNEQFF.